The 11 T cell receptor beta chains listed next were all sequenced from one sample in a study of T cells in Graves' hyperthyroidism and ophthalmopathy. Amplified TCR beta CDR3 regions came from RNA transcripts. The HTBI primer set drove a first-round RT-PCR of the TCR CDR3. TCRdb reprocessed the multiplex PCR reads with MiXCR, giving one entry per CDR3 protein. The sample has a few hundred thousand distinct CDR3 sequences, roughly 15% seen once. The sequencing input was blood. Receptors originate from a woman in her sixties with Graves' ophthalmopathy.

The sample holds many counts of this clonotype. The chain employs TRBV12-3 or TRBV12-4 and TRBJ2-5; 7 positions agree with TRBD2. CDR3 length equals 16 residues. Unmatched junction bases numbered 11, after V lost 2 bases and J lost 5 bases. The CDR3 nucleotides are TGTGCCAGCAGTTTACTTTTTGGCGGGAGTGGGGAGACCCAGTACTTC. This gives the protein CASSLLFGGSGETQYF.

This clonotype has just a few counts. The chain employs TRBV27 and TRBJ1-1; tentative D call: TRBD1 (5 bases). Germline V gene sequence: CDR1 MNHEY, CDR2 SMNVEV (reference sequence). The CDR3 covers 14 residues. V was cut by 2 bases and J by 3 bases, with 10 bases left in between. The CDR3 DNA follows: TGTGCCAGCAGTTTAGGGGGAGTGCACACTGAAGCTTTCTTT. Its translation is CASSLGGVHTEAFF.

This clonotype appeared a few times. The rearrangement joins TRBV6-7 to TRBJ1-1, with D perhaps TRBD1 (5 bases). TRBV6-7 has ORF status, its function being uncertain. This CDR3 has 15 residues. Trimming left V 0 bases short and J 1 base short, with 9 bases between. The DNA for the CDR3 is TGTGCCAGCAGTTACTCGACAGTTAAGAACACTGAAGCTTTCTTT. This sequence encodes CASSYSTVKNTEAFF.

Ten or more counts support this clonotype. The chain couples TRBV10-2 to TRBJ2-7; a possible D gene is TRBD2 (5 bases). The CDR3 is 18 residues long. Germline CDR1 reads WSHSY; CDR2 reads SAAADI. V gave up 0 bases and J gave up 2 bases, with 20 bases separating them. The CDR3 spells CASSESLGGGLLTYEQYF. CDR3 sequence (DNA): TGCGCCAGCAGTGAGTCGTTAGGTGGAGGACTTCTAACCTACGAGCAGTACTTC.

The genes are TRBV19 and TRBJ2-1; 11 nucleotides line up with TRBD2. V lost 8 bases to trimming and J lost 9 bases; unmatched junction nucleotides: 3. Germline lookup yields CDR1 LNHDA and CDR2 SQIVND (reference sequence). This CDR3 region has 12 residues. The CDR3 loop is CASLAGGGEQFF. CDR3 nucleotide sequence: TGTGCCAGTCTAGCGGGAGGAGGTGAGCAGTTCTTC.

As to this clonotype: A read error may explain this, as a much larger clone is one base away. This chain links TRBV7-3 with TRBJ2-7; D is uncertain. Germline values: CDR1 SGHTA, CDR2 FQGTGA. The CDR3 extends over 11 amino acids. CDR3 coding DNA: TGTGCCAGCAGCTTAAATGTCGAGCAGCACTTC. Translating gives CASSLNVEQHF.

At least ten counts were recorded for this clonotype. The rearrangement uses TRBV2 and TRBJ2-3, with TRBD1 matching over 9 bases. The CDR3 has 17 residues. CDR1 SNHLY and CDR2 FYNNEI come from the germline V gene. V was pared by 2 bases and J by 4 bases, with 10 bases of the junction left unmatched. DNA for the CDR3: TGTGCCAGCAGTGAAAGGTTGACAGGGGGAGGTTCAGATACGCAGTATTTT. It translates to CASSERLTGGGSDTQYF.

This clonotype came up a few times. The CDR3 DNA sequence: TGCAGTGCCCCCCTTCGGGGGTCTAGCACAGATACGCAGTATTTT. Translated: CSAPLRGSSTDTQYF. This rearrangement joins TRBV20-1 to TRBJ2-3; D might be TRBD2 (6 bases). Trimming stripped 6 bases from V and 0 bases from J, with 16 bases between. Germline V lookup: CDR1 DFQATT, CDR2 SNEGSKA (reference sequence). The CDR3 is 15 amino acids.

This clonotype was found a few times. Here the CDR3 reads CSASGSGDSYNEQFF. As DNA, the CDR3 is TGCAGTGCTAGCGGGAGTGGGGACTCCTACAATGAGCAGTTCTTC. The chain joins TRBV20-1 to TRBJ2-1, with a weak D call TRBD2 (6 bases). This CDR3 contains 15 residues. V lost 3 bases and J 0 bases, leaving 12 bases between the germline ends. Germline V gene data show CDR1 as DFQATT and CDR2 as SNEGSKA (reference sequence).

This clonotype showed up many times. The J gene is TRBJ2-3, the V gene TRBV6-1, with a possible D match to TRBD2 (5 bases). Germline loops: CDR1 MNHNS, CDR2 SASEGT. This CDR3 has 15 residues. V lost 6 bases, J lost 3 bases, and 16 bases lay in between. CDR3 nucleotide sequence: TGTGCCAGCAGGGCCCGAGACTACAGTACAGATACGCAGTATTTT. Amino acids: CASRARDYSTDTQYF.

The V call is TRBV5-8, the J call TRBJ1-5; TRBD1 is a possible D gene (5 bases). V was trimmed by 5 bases and J by 0 bases, leaving 9 bases between them. The CDR3 spans 14 residues. CDR1 is SGHTS, CDR2 YDEGEE, per germline. CDR3 loop: CASSQGYSNQPQHF. CDR3 DNA sequence: TGTGCCAGCAGTCAGGGTTATAGCAATCAGCCCCAGCATTTT.